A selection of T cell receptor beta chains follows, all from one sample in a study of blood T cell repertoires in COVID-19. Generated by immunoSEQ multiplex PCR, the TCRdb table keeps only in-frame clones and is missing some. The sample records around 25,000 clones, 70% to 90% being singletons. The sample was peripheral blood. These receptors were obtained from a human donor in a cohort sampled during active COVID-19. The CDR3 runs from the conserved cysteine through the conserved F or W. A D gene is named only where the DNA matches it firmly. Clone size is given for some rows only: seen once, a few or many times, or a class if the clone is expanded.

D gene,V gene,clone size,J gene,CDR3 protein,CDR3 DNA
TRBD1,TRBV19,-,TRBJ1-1,CASNWDSMNTEAFF,TGTGCCAGTAACTGGGACAGCATGAACACTGAAGCTTTCTTT
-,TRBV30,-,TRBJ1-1,CAWSVGGDTEAFF,TGTGCCTGGAGTGTAGGTGGAGACACTGAAGCTTTCTTT
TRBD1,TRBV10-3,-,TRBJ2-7,CAITGGAVAGEQYF,TGTGCCATCACAGGGGGCGCCGTGGCCGGCGAGCAGTACTTC
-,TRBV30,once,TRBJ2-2,CAWSAASTGELFF,TGTGCCTGGAGCGCAGCGTCCACCGGGGAGCTGTTTTTT
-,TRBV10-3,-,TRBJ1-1,CAISDGLRGTEAFF,TGTGCCATCAGTGACGGCCTCAGAGGGACTGAAGCTTTCTTT
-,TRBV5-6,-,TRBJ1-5,CASSQGDSNQPQHF,TGTGCCAGCAGTCAGGGTGATAGCAATCAGCCCCAGCATTTT
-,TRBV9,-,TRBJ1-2,CASSVGQGSWGYTF,TGTGCCAGCAGCGTAGGTCAGGGTTCCTGGGGCTACACCTTC
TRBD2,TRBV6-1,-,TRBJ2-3,CASSVFSGGGSTDTQYF,TGTGCCAGCAGTGTCTTTAGCGGGGGCGGTAGCACAGATACGCAGTATTTT
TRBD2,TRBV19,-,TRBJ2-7,CASSIAGEGDEQYF,TGTGCCAGTAGTATCGCGGGGGAAGGAGACGAGCAGTACTTC
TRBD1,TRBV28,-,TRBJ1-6,CASSPGTGRDSPLHF,TGTGCCAGCAGTCCCGGGACAGGGAGGGATTCACCCCTCCACTTT
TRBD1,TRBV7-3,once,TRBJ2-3,CASSYQGGTDTQYF,TGTGCCAGCAGCTATCAGGGGGGCACAGATACGCAGTATTTT
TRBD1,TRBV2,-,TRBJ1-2,CASSGLGQGLYGYTF,TGTGCCAGCAGTGGCCTGGGACAGGGTCTGTATGGCTACACCTTC
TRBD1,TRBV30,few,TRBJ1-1,CAWTQGDTEAFF,TGTGCCTGGACCCAGGGGGACACTGAAGCTTTCTTT
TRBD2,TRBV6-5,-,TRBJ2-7,CASSYRLAGREQYF,TGTGCCAGCAGTTACAGGCTAGCGGGACGAGAGCAGTACTTC
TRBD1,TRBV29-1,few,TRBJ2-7,CSVTGQGEQYF,TGCAGCGTTACCGGACAGGGAGAGCAGTACTTC
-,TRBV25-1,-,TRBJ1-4,CASSEAEKLFF,TGTGCCAGCAGTGAGGCTGAAAAACTGTTTTTT
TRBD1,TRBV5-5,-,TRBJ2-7,CASSMEAGGFYEQYF,TGTGCCAGCAGCATGGAGGCAGGGGGCTTTTACGAGCAGTACTTC
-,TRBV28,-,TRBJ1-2,CASSLGAIGFGYTF,TGTGCCAGCAGTTTAGGGGCTATTGGTTTCGGCTACACCTTC
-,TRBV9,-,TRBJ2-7,CASSVEVASYEQYF,TGTGCCAGCAGCGTAGAGGTAGCGTCCTACGAGCAGTACTTC
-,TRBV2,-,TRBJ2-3,CASSEGSRGPPGTQYF,TGTGCCAGCAGTGAAGGCTCGCGGGGGCCCCCGGGTACGCAGTATTTT
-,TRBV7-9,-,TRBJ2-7,CASSSREGTPYEQYF,TGTGCCAGCAGCTCCCGGGAAGGAACACCTTACGAGCAGTACTTC
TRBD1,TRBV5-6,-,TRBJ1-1,CASSLGGGSWTEAFF,TGTGCCAGCAGCTTAGGAGGGGGCTCTTGGACTGAAGCTTTCTTT
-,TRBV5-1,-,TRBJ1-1,CASSSQGFTEAFF,TGCGCCAGCAGCAGTCAGGGTTTTACTGAAGCTTTCTTT
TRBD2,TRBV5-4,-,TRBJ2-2,CASSSLSGGRGTGELFF,TGTGCCAGCAGCTCACTAAGCGGGGGGCGGGGCACCGGGGAGCTGTTTTTT
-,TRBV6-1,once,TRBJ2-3,CASSEWGGSTTDTQYF,TGTGCCAGCAGTGAATGGGGCGGATCTACCACAGATACGCAGTATTTT
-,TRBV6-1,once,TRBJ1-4,CASSEALGGSGEKLFF,TGTGCCAGCAGTGAAGCGCTCGGGGGAAGTGGTGAAAAACTGTTTTTT
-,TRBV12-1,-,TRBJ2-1,CASSFGTSGRASRFEQFF,TGTGCCAGCAGCTTTGGGACTAGCGGGAGGGCCTCCCGATTTGAGCAGTTCTTC
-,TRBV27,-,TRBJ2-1,CASRETGGLMEIF,TGTGCCAGCAGGGAGACCGGGGGTTTAATGGAAATCTTC
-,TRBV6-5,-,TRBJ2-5,CASRPLEGGQETQYF,TGTGCCAGCAGACCGCTAGAGGGGGGACAGGAGACCCAGTACTTC
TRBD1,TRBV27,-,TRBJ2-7,CASWDRVSHEQYF,TGTGCCAGCTGGGACAGGGTATCCCACGAGCAGTACTTC
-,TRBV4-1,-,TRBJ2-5,CASSQDPGGGETQYF,TGCGCCAGCAGCCAAGACCCCGGCGGGGGCGAGACCCAGTACTTC
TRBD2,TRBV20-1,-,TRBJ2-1,CSASSGRVYNEQFF,TGCAGTGCTAGTAGCGGGAGGGTTTACAATGAGCAGTTCTTC
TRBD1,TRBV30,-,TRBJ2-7,CAWSETGTYEQYF,TGTGCCTGGAGCGAGACAGGGACCTACGAGCAGTACTTC
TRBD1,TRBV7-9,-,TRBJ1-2,CASSLEGTGDYGYTF,TGTGCCAGCAGCTTAGAAGGGACAGGGGACTATGGCTACACCTTC
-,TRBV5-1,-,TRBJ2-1,CASSLGYSSYNEQFF,TGCGCCAGCAGCTTGGGTTACAGCTCCTACAATGAGCAGTTCTTC
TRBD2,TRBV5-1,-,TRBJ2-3,CASSPGSGSLRTDTQYF,TGCGCCAGCAGCCCCGGTAGCGGGAGTTTAAGGACAGATACGCAGTATTTT
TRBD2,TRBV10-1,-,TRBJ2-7,CASSGPKAGESYEQYF,TGCGCCAGCAGTGGACCTAAAGCGGGGGAATCCTACGAGCAGTACTTC
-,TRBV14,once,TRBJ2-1,CASSRGPNNEQFF,TGTGCCAGCAGCCGTGGGCCAAACAATGAGCAGTTCTTC
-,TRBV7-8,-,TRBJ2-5,CASSSFYGPWGRNQETQYF,TGTGCCAGCAGCTCATTTTATGGGCCGTGGGGCAGGAACCAAGAGACCCAGTACTTC
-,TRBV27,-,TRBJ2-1,CASSNWDTDNEQFF,TGTGCCAGCAGCAATTGGGACACCGACAATGAGCAGTTCTTC
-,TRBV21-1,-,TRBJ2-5,CASTSGLAEEETQYF,TGTGCCAGCACCTCCGGACTAGCAGAAGAAGAGACCCAGTACTTC
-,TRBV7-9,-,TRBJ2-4,CASSGRVKNIQYF,TGTGCCAGCAGTGGCAGGGTCAAAAACATTCAGTACTTC